The entry below describes one TCR beta chain. These data are taken from a study of blood T cell repertoires in COVID-19. Study-level background: T cells, B-cell-depleted T cells, or PBMCs provided the cDNA or gDNA that served as material.

As handled by the study authors: Reference gene primer amplification in the assay estimated nucleated cell counts. The method was immunoSEQ multiplex PCR; TCRdb's version includes in-frame clones alone and lacks a portion of them. V, J and clone size were drawn from that table, and D and trimming were deduced from the DNA. This sample has tens of thousands of clones, with roughly 90% found just once. Trimming pared 1 base from V and 3 bases from J, leaving 6 bases between. From germline, CDR1 is KGHDR and CDR2 SFDVKD. This CDR3 spans 14 amino acids. The chain recombines TRBV24-1 with TRBJ1-5; no clear D gene. The specimen sequenced was peripheral blood. The receptor was derived from a human donor with active COVID-19. The donor label of this sample is uncertain. CDR3 coding DNA: TGTGCCACCAGTGATTTCCGCGACAATCAGCCCCAGCATTTT. It codes for CATSDFRDNQPQHF.